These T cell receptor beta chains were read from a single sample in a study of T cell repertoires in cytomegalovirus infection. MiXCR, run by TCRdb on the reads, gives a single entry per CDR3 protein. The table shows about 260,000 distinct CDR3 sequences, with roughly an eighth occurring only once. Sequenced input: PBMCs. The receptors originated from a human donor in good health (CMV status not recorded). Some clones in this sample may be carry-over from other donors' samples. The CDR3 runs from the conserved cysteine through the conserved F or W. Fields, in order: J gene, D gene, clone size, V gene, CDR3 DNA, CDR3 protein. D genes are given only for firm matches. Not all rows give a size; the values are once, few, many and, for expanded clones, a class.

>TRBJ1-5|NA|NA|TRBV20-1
TGCAGTGCGAGAGGGGTAGGGAGAGAGCCCCAGCATTTT
CSARGVGREPQHF
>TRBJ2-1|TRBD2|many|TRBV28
TGTGCCAGCAGCTTAGGACTAGCGGGAGACTACAATGAGCAGTTCTTC
CASSLGLAGDYNEQFF
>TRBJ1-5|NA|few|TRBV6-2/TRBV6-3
TGTGCCAGCAGGTCAGGGATTTCCAATCAGCCCCAGCATTTT
CASRSGISNQPQHF
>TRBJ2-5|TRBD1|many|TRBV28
TGTGCCAGCAGAAAACAGGGGGCATTCCAAGAGACCCAGTACTTC
CASRKQGAFQETQYF
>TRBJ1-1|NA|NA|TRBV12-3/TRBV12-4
TGTGCCAGCGGGTGGGGGCGGACTGAAGCTTTCTTT
CASGWGRTEAFF
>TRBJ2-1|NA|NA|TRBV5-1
TGCGCCAGCTCCTCCCAGGGGATCTACAATGAGCAGTTCTTC
CASSSQGIYNEQFF
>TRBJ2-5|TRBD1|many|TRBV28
TGTGCCAGCAGTTTGGGACAGGGGGCATATGCGCAAGAGACCCAGTACTTC
CASSLGQGAYAQETQYF
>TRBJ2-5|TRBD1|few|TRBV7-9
TGTGCCAGCAGCTTAGAAGGGACAGTCAACCAAGAGACCCAGTACTTC
CASSLEGTVNQETQYF
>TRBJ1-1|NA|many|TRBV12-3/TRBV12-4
TGTGCCAGCACCAATACAGGGACTGAAGCTTTCTTT
CASTNTGTEAFF
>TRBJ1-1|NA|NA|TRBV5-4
TGTGCCAGCAGCTTAAGGAGCGGGGGGGGAGGAAGACCTTTCTTT
CASSLRSGGGGRPFF
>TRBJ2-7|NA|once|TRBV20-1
TGCAGTGCTAGACCTTCAGGTAGGCAGAGCTACGAGCAGTACTTC
CSARPSGRQSYEQYF
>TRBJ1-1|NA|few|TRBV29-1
TGCAGCGTTGTTGGGGGGGGCACTGAAGCTTTCTTT
CSVVGGGTEAFF
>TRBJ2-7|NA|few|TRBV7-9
TGTGCCACCAAAAGCGGCTTACTCGCCTACGAGCAGTACTTC
CATKSGLLAYEQYF
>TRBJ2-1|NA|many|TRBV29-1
TGCAGCGTTGAAGATTGGCTCGTGGCCGAAATGACAGGCTCCTACAATGAGCAGTTCTTC
CSVEDWLVAEMTGSYNEQFF
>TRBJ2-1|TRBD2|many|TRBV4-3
TGCGCCAGCAGCCAAAACGGACCAGCGGGAGGTTACAATGAGCAGTTCTTC
CASSQNGPAGGYNEQFF
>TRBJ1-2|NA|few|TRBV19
TGTGCCAGTAGTATGGCAGGGGAGAGGGGCTACACCTTC
CASSMAGERGYTF
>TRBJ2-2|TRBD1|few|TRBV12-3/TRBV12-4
TGTGCCAGCAGTTTCGGACAGGGGACGAACACCGGGGAGCTGTTTTTT
CASSFGQGTNTGELFF
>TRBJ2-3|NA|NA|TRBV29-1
TGCAGCGTTGTGAGGGGCCTCAGCGGGCTCGCGGCGGATACGCAGTATTTT
CSVVRGLSGLAADTQYF
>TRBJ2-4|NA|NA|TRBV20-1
TGCAGTGCTAGAGCGTTCGGACAGAAAAACATTCAGTACTTC
CSARAFGQKNIQYF
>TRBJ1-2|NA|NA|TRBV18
TGTGCCAGCTCACCATCGCGGGACTATGGCTACACCTTC
CASSPSRDYGYTF
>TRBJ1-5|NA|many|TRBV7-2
TGTGCCAGCAGCTTAGCAGGGGTCCTGACGCAGCCCCAGCATTTT
CASSLAGVLTQPQHF
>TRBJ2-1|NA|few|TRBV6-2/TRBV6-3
TGTGCCAGCAGTTACAACTTAGGACTTGAGCAGTTCTTC
CASSYNLGLEQFF
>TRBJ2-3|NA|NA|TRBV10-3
TGTGCTGGGGCGGTTAGCACAGATACGCAGTATTTT
CAGAVSTDTQYF
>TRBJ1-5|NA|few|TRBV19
TGTGCCAGTACCGACCGGGGATGGCCCCAGCATTTT
CASTDRGWPQHF
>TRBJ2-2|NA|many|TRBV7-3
TGTGCCAGCAGTCCGACCGGGACCTACACCGGGGAGCTGTTTTTT
CASSPTGTYTGELFF
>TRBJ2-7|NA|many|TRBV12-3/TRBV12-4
TGTGCCAGCAGTTTCACCTCGCCCGGAGGGCAGTACTTC
CASSFTSPGGQYF
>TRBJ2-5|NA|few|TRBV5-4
TGTGCCAGCACCTCAAGAGGAGGGGAAGAGACCCAGTACTTC
CASTSRGGEETQYF
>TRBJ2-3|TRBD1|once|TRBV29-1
TGCAGCGTGGGGGACAGGGCTAGCACAGATACGCAGTATTTT
CSVGDRASTDTQYF
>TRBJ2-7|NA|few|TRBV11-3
TGTGCCAGCAGCACAGGTGGAAGGGCCCAGGCCTACGAGCAGTACTTC
CASSTGGRAQAYEQYF
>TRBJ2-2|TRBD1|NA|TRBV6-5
TGTGCCAGCAGTTACCCAGGGACAGGGAACACCGGGGAGCTGTTTTTT
CASSYPGTGNTGELFF
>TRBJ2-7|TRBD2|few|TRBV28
TGTGCCAGCAGTTCCCCTAGCGGGAGGTACGAGCAGTACTTC
CASSSPSGRYEQYF
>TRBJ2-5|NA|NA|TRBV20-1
TGCAGTGCTAGAAGGACTGGGGAGAGCCAGTACTTC
CSARRTGESQYF
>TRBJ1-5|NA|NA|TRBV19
TGTGCCAGTAATGAGGACACTAGCCAGCCCCAGCATTTT
CASNEDTSQPQHF
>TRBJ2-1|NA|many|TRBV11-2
TGTGCCAGCAGCACCACTTGGGAGAATGATGAGCAGTTCTTC
CASSTTWENDEQFF
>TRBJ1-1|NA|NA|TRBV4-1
TGCGCCAGCAGCCCATGGGGGGTCGTGAACACTGAAGCTTTCTTT
CASSPWGVVNTEAFF
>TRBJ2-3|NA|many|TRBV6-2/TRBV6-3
TGTGCCAGCAGTTACGAGGGTCGGTCAGATACGCAGTATTTT
CASSYEGRSDTQYF
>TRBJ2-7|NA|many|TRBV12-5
TGTGCTAGTGGTTTGGTTGGGGGAACCTACGAGCAGTACTTC
CASGLVGGTYEQYF
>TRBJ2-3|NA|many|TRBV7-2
TGTGCCAGCAGCCCCAACCGCAAGGATACGCAGTATTTT
CASSPNRKDTQYF
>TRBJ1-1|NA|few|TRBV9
TGTGCCAGCAGCGTATACCCCCTCGGATCTACAGGGAACACTGAAGCTTTCTTT
CASSVYPLGSTGNTEAFF
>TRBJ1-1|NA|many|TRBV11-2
TGTGCCAGCAGCTTAGGGAAGGGGGGGAACACTGAAGCTTTCTTT
CASSLGKGGNTEAFF